This TCR beta chain was documented in a study of cytomegalovirus exposure and HLA in healthy donors. General study points: Researchers reported in a later analysis that common viral pathogens appeared linked to several top clusters. One later analysis reportedly identified an Asian-associated ancestry cluster that showed fewer N-insertions than the approximately 710-donor mean. Specific recognition of CMV antigens was confirmed in vitro for three chains (all CMV-associated).

CDR3 length: 15 residues. J gave up 2 bases and V 2 bases, and 4 bases lay outside the gene matches. Germline V gene lookup returns CDR1 SGHTA and CDR2 FQGNSA. Comments on this clone: Its cognate antigen is unknown.

The study ran its PCR with 60 Vbeta and 13 Jbeta primers. Profiling relied on immunoSEQ multiplex PCR, and the TCRdb table lists in-frame clones only, not all of them. The top ten hold 1.3% to 1.5% of the sample, which has about 89,000 clones, less than 80% seen once. Sequencing was performed on PBMCs. The sequence derives from a male donor in good health and CMV-seronegative. The rearrangement links TRBV7-2 to TRBJ2-3, with 7 bases lining up with TRBD2. CDR3 in amino acids: CASSLRRGTTDTQYF. CDR3 DNA sequence: TGTGCCAGCAGCTTAAGGCGGGGGACCACAGATACGCAGTATTTT.